The 9 T cell receptor beta chains listed next were all sequenced from one sample in a study of CD8 T cells in ankylosing spondylitis. Study findings and constraints: Seemingly characteristic of ankylosing spondylitis blood was a TCR beta motif consisting of roughly 8 highly homologous variants.

TCRdb reanalysed the 5' RACE reads using MiXCR and keeps one entry per CDR3 protein. Of 670,000 or so distinct CDR3 sequences detected, around 20% appear once; the ten largest clones hold around a fifth. Their specific antigens are unknown. Sequenced sample: blood, either unsorted or a sorted T cell fraction (not recorded which). These receptors were collected from a male donor with ankylosing spondylitis.

This clonotype was found a few times. This chain connects TRBV12-3 or TRBV12-4 to TRBJ1-1, with 10 bases that match TRBD1. The CDR3 has 15 amino acids. Unmatched junction bases numbered 12, after V lost 7 bases and J lost 7 bases. CDR3 sequence: CASNTRQGALSEAFF. In DNA, the CDR3 is TGTGCCAGCAACACTAGACAGGGGGCTCTGAGTGAAGCTTTCTTT.

A few counts support this clonotype. The chain uses TRBV9 and TRBJ1-1; the D is unclear. Germline V gene lookup returns CDR1 SGDLS and CDR2 YYNGEE. The CDR3 length is 13 residues. V gave up 4 bases and J gave up 5 bases, with 12 bases separating them. DNA of the CDR3: TGTGCCAGCAGCCCCGGACGGCGGACTGAAGCTTTCTTT. This sequence encodes CASSPGRRTEAFF.

There are a few counts of this clonotype. V gene TRBV20-1 combines with J gene TRBJ1-1, with TRBD1 identical over 9 bases. With V trimmed by 1 base and J by 5 bases, 8 bases remained unmatched. This CDR3 is 15 amino acids long. Looked up from germline, CDR1 is DFQATT and CDR2 is SNEGSKA (reference sequence). In DNA, the CDR3 is TGCAGTGCTAGAGCTGGTGGACAGGGGAGGACTGAAGCTTTCTTT. This gives the protein CSARAGGQGRTEAFF.

The J gene is TRBJ2-1, the V gene TRBV14; 11 bases map to TRBD2. Trimming at V came to 2 bases and at J to 6 bases, leaving 3 bases not matched to a gene. The CDR3 spans 15 residues. Looked up from germline, CDR1 is SGHDN and CDR2 is FVKESK. In nucleotides, the CDR3 is TGTGCCAGCAGCCAATTTCTAGCGGGGGGCAATGAGCAGTTCTTC. This sequence encodes CASSQFLAGGNEQFF.

This clonotype has a handful of counts. The chain carries TRBV6-1 and TRBJ2-3; TRBD2 matches at 8 bases. This CDR3 region has 16 residues. Germline values: CDR1 MNHNS, CDR2 SASEGT. With 4 bases clipped from V and 3 bases from J, the junction kept 9 bases outside the gene matches. CDR3 protein: CASSGSAGGGTDTQYF. CDR3 DNA: TGTGCCAGCAGTGGGTCCGCGGGGGGCGGGACAGATACGCAGTATTTT.

This rearrangement joins TRBV20-1 to TRBJ2-3, with 9 bases matching TRBD2. CDR1 is DFQATT and CDR2 is SNEGSKA in the germline V gene (reference sequence). J gave up 2 bases and V 3 bases, and 12 bases lay outside the gene matches. This CDR3 has 17 amino acids. The DNA for the CDR3 is TGCAGTGCTAGCGGAGTAGCGGGGGAACCTACCACAGATACGCAGTATTTT. Its translation is CSASGVAGEPTTDTQYF.

This clonotype appeared a few times. As DNA, the CDR3 is TGCAGCGTTGAACATAAACCCCCAGGCCATGAGCAGTTCTTC. Its protein product is CSVEHKPPGHEQFF. The chain combines TRBV29-1 with TRBJ2-1, with D unclear. With 2 bases removed from V and 8 bases from J, the gap between germline ends came to 16 bases. CDR3 length: 14 amino acids. Per the germline V gene, CDR1 is SQVTM and CDR2 is ANQGSEA.

This clonotype has a count of ten or more. The CDR3 DNA follows: TGTGCCAGCAGTTTGGCGGGACAGGGGTCCTATAATTCACCCCTCCACTTT. The encoded protein is CASSLAGQGSYNSPLHF. The rearrangement links TRBV27 to TRBJ1-6, with 10 bases fitting TRBD1. Germline trimming cut 3 bases from V and 1 base from J; bases unmatched to any gene: 3. Per the germline V gene, CDR1 is MNHEY and CDR2 is SMNVEV (reference sequence). The CDR3 covers 17 residues.

This clonotype was detected a few times. This chain joins TRBV10-3 and TRBJ1-2; 9 nucleotides match TRBD1. The V gene's germline CDR1 is ENHRY and CDR2 SYGVKD. With 4 bases clipped from V and 5 bases from J, the junction kept 5 bases outside the gene matches. The CDR3 totals 14 residues. The CDR3 DNA is TGTGCCATCAGTGCCACAGGGGGCAATTATGGCTACACCTTC. It specifies CAISATGGNYGYTF.